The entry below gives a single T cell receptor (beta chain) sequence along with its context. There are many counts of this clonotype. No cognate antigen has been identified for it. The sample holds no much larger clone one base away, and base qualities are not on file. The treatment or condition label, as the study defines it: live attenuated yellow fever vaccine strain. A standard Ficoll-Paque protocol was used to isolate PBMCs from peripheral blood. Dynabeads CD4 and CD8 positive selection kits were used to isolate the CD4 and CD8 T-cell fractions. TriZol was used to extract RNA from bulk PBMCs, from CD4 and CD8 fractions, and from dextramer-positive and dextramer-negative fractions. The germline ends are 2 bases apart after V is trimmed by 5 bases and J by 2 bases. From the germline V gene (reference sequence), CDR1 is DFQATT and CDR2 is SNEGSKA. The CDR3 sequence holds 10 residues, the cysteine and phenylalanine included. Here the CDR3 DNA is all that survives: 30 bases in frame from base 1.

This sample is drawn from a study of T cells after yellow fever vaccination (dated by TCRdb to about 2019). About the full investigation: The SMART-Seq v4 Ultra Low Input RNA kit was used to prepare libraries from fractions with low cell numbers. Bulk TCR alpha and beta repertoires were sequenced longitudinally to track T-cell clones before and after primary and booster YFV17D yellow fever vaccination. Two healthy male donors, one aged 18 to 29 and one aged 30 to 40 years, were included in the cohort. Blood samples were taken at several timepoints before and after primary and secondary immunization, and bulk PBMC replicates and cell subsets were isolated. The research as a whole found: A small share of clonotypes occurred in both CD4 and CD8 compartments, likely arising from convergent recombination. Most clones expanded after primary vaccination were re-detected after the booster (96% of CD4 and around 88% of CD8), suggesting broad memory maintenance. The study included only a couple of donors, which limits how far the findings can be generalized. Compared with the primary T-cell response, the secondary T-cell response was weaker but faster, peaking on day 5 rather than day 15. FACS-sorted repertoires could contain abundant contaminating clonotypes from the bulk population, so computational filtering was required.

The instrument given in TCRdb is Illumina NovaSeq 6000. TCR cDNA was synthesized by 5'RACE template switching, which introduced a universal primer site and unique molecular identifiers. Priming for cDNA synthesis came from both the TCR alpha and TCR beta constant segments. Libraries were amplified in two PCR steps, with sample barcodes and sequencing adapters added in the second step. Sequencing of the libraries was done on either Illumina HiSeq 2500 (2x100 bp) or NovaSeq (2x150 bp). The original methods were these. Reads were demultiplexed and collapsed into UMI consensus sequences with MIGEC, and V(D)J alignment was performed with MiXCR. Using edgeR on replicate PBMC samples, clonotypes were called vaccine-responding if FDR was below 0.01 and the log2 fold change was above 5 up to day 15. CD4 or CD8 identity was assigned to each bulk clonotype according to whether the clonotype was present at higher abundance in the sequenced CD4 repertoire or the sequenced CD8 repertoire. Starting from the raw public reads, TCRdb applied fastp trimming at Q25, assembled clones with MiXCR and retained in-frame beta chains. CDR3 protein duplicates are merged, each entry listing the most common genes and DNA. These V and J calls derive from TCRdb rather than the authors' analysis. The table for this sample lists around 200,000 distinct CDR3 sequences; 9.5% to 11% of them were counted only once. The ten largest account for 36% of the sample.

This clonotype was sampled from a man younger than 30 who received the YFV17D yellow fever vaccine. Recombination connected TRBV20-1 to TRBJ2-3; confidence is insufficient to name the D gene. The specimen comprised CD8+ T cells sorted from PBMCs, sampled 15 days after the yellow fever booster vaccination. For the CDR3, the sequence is CSALTDTQYF. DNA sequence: TGCAGTGCTCTCACAGATACGCAGTATTTT.